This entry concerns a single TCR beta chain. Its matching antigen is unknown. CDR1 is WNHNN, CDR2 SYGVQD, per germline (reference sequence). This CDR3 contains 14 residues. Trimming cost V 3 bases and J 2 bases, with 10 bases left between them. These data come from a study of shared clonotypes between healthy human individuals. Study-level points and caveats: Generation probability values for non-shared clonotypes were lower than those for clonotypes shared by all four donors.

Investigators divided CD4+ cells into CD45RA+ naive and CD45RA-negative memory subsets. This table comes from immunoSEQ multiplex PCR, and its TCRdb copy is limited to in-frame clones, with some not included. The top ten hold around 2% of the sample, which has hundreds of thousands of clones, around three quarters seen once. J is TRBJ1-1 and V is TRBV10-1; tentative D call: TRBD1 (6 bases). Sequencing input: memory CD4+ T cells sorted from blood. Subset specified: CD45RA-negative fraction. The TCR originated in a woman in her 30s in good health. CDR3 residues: CASSEATGNTEAFF. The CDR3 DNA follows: TGCGCCAGCAGTGAAGCGACAGGAAACACTGAAGCTTTCTTT.